This T cell receptor (beta chain) came from a study of tissue T cells after allogeneic stem cell transplantation. About the study: Samples with visible lymphocytes on H&E were prioritized for sequencing.

V gave up 7 bases and J gave up 2 bases; unmatched junction bases: 5. This CDR3 is 14 amino acids long. Germline V gene data show CDR1 as MNHEY and CDR2 as SVGAGI. Study observations and caveats: In patients and mice, blood and spleen missed much of tissue repertoire.

GI sites, liver, skin and spleen were taken after median 9.75 post-mortem hours. Notes on this clone: As yet, its antigen is unknown.

TCRbeta CDR3 was sequenced at survey depth with template counts. The method was immunoSEQ multiplex PCR; TCRdb's version includes in-frame clones alone and lacks a portion of them. The table lists around 4,000 clones, 63% of them singletons, with roughly a sixth in the top ten. V usage is TRBV6-5 and J usage is TRBJ1-3; 7 bases are a match to TRBD1. The TCR was taken from a female donor over 55 with lung cancer. This sample comprised tissue from the esophagus, obtained at autopsy. DNA of the CDR3: TGTGCCAGCACCGTTGACAGGGCTGGAAACACCATATATTTT. This gives the protein CASTVDRAGNTIYF.